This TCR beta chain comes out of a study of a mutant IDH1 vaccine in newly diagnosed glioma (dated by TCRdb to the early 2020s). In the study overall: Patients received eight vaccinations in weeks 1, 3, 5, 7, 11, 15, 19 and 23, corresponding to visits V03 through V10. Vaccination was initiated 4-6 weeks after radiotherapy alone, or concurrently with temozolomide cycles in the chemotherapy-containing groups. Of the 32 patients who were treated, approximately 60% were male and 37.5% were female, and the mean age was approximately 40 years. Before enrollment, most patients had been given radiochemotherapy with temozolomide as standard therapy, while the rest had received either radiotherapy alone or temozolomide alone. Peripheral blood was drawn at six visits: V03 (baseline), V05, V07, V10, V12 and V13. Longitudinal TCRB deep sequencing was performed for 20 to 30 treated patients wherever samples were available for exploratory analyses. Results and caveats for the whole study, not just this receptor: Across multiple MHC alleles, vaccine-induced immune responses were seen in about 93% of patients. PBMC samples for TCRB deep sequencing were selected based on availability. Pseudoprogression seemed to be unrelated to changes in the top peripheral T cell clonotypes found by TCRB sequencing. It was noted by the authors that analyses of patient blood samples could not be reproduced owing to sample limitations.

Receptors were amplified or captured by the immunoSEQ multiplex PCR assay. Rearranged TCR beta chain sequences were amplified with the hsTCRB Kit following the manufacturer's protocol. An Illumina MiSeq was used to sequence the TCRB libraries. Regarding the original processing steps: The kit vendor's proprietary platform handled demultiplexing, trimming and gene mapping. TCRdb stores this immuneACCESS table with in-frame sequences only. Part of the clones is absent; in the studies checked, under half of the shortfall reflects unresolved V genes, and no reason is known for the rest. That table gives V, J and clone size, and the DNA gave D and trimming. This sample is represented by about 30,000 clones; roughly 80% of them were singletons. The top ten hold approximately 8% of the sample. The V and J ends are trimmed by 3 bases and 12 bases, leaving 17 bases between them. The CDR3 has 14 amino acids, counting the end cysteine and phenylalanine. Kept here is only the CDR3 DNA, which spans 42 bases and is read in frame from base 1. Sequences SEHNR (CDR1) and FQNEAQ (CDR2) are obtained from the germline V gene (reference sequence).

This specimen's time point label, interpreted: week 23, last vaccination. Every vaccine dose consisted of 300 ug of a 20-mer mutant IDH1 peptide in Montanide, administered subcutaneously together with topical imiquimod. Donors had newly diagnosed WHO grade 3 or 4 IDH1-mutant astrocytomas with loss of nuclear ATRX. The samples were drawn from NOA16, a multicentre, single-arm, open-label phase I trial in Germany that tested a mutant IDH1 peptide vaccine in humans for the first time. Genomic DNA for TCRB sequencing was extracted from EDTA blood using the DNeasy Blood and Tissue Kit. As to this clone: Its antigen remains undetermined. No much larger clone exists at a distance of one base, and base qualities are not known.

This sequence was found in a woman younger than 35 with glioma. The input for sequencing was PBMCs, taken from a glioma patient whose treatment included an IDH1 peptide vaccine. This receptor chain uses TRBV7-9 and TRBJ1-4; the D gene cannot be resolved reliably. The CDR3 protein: CASSFSASSGQLFF. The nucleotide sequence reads TGTGCCAGCAGCTTTTCGGCCTCGTCTGGGCAACTGTTTTTT.